The sample holds a few counts of the clone carrying this T cell receptor (beta chain). Its specificity is not known. These data come from a study of beta chain features in type 1 diabetes. Study details: No patient-donor differences in age, gender, total cells or subset yield.

All of the isolated RNA was reverse transcribed, so expressed TCRB transcripts were sequenced. Generated by immunoSEQ multiplex PCR, the TCRdb table keeps only in-frame clones and is missing some. The sample carries 140,000 or so clones, about 12% recorded once. From germline, CDR1 is MNHEY and CDR2 SMNVEV (reference sequence). The V gene end was trimmed by 5 bases and the J gene end by 3 bases; junction bases not matched to a gene: 7. The CDR3 is 15 amino acids. Points from the study as a whole: Naive, central memory and Treg TCRB repertoires seemed to resemble each other more closely in patients than they did in healthy donors. Shortening that was moderate but significant affected the TCRB CDR3s of Type 1 diabetes patients in all four CD4+ subsets. Small HLA sub-analyses could not settle whether HLA shapes TCRB rearrangement.

Sequenced material: central memory CD4+ T cells from blood. This chain connects TRBV27 to TRBJ2-7; TRBD1 agrees at 10 bases. This receptor was taken from a man aged 18 to 29 with type 1 diabetes. The CDR3 DNA follows: TGTGCCAGCAGTCAAGGACAGGGGGAGTTCTACGAGCAGTACTTC. This gives the protein CASSQGQGEFYEQYF.